The 21 T cell receptor beta chains below were found in one sample sequenced in a study of T cells of healthy individuals. TCRdb recomputed calls from the 5' RACE reads with MiXCR, one row per CDR3 protein. This table holds 45,000 to 60,000 distinct CDR3 sequences, about 15% found once. The receptors shown here come from a human donor in good health.

This clonotype was counted many times. This rearrangement joins TRBV7-3 to TRBJ2-1, with 10 nucleotides matching TRBD2. The V gene's germline CDR1 is SGHTA and CDR2 FQGTGA. This CDR3 contains 14 residues. The J segment lost 6 bases and the V segment lost 6 bases, leaving 5 bases of the junction unmatched. The CDR3 region has the DNA TGTGCCAGCAGTCGGGTAGCGGGGGGCAATGAGCAGTTCTTC. This sequence encodes CASSRVAGGNEQFF.

This clonotype was detected only a few times. The V gene is TRBV11-2, the J gene TRBJ2-3; 8 positions match TRBD2. J gave up 2 bases and V 4 bases, and 5 bases lay outside the gene matches. The CDR3 is 15 residues long. CDR1 and CDR2 from the germline V gene are SGHAT and FQNNGV. CDR3 amino acids: CASSSSGGATDTQYF. In DNA form, the CDR3 reads TGTGCCAGCAGCTCCAGCGGGGGAGCCACAGATACGCAGTATTTT.

The J gene is TRBJ2-2, the V gene TRBV29-1, with 7 positions matching TRBD1. The J segment lost 6 bases and the V segment lost 4 bases, leaving 8 bases of the junction unmatched. Germline CDR1 is SQVTM and CDR2 is ANQGSEA. The CDR3 covers 14 residues. CDR3 in DNA: TGCAGCGTTGCCGAAAGGGGGCGTGCCGGGGAGCTGTTTTTT. Translated: CSVAERGRAGELFF.

This clonotype was seen a few times. The junction does not match germline at one end; this may be a read error. This chain uses TRBV30 with TRBJ1-2; possible D gene TRBD1, 5 bases. This CDR3 has 15 amino acids. Germline CDR1 is GTSNPN and CDR2 is SVGIG (reference sequence). The CDR3 spells CAWSVSRRSQGGYNF. CDR3 nucleotide sequence: TGTGCCTGGAGTGTAAGCCGACGGTCCCAGGGTGGCTACAACTTC.

With regard to this clonotype: A much larger clone differs from this one at a single base, so this may be a read error. V is TRBV7-8 and J is TRBJ2-1; D gene unclear. Germline CDR1 reads SGHVS; CDR2 reads FQNEAQ. The CDR3 is 15 residues long. Trimming stripped 4 bases from V and 4 bases from J, with 14 bases between. CDR3 sequence reads: CASSSSSANYNEQFF. In nucleotides, the CDR3 is TGTGCCAGCAGCTCCAGTTCAGCTAATTACAATGAGCAGTTCTTC.

In this sample, this clonotype turned up many times. The chain has TRBV30 and TRBJ1-6; tentatively, D is TRBD1 (5 bases). The germline CDR1 and CDR2 sequences are GTSNPN and SVGIG (reference sequence). The CDR3 length is 14 residues. V was pared by 4 bases and J by 7 bases, with 14 bases between. CDR3 protein: CAWILGAPNSPLHF. The CDR3, as DNA: TGTGCCTGGATCCTCGGGGCACCGAATTCACCCCTCCACTTT. The variable domain in full, with the rest retrieved from reference TRBV30 and TRBJ1-6, is SQTIHQWPATLVQPVGSPLSLECTVEGTSNPNLYWYRQAAGRGLQLLFYSVGIGQISSEVPQNLSASRPQDRQFILSSKKLLLSDSGFYLCAWILGAPNSPLHFGNGTRLTVT.

This clonotype has a count of ten or more. The chain joins TRBV5-1 to TRBJ1-1; 9 bases match TRBD1. The V segment lost 4 bases and the J segment 6 bases; nucleotides outside the gene matches: 13. There are 16 residues in the CDR3. Germline loops: CDR1 SGHRS, CDR2 YFSETQ. For the CDR3, the DNA is TGCGCCAGCAGCAGAGGGACAGGGAATCGGGCGGCTGAAGCTTTCTTT. This sequence encodes CASSRGTGNRAAEAFF.

This clonotype showed up just a few times. This chain connects TRBV20-1 to TRBJ2-5; possible D gene TRBD1, 5 bases. The V end lost 6 bases, the J end lost 0 bases, and 11 bases lay between the germline ends. The V gene's germline CDR1 is DFQATT and CDR2 SNEGSKA (reference sequence). The CDR3 covers 13 residues. CDR3 sequence (DNA): TGCAGTGCCGAACGACAGAACCAAGAGACCCAGTACTTC. Its translation: CSAERQNQETQYF.

The chain is built from TRBV20-1 and TRBJ2-1; 14 bases agree with TRBD2. The CDR3 runs to 16 residues. After removal of 5 bases from V and 5 bases from J, the junction contained 8 bases not matched to a gene. Germline V gene data show CDR1 as DFQATT and CDR2 as SNEGSKA (reference sequence). Here the CDR3 DNA reads TGCAGTGCTCCAGGGACTAGCGGGAGCTTCGACAATGAGCAGTTCTTC. Its protein is CSAPGTSGSFDNEQFF.

This clonotype turned up a few times. The V gene is TRBV5-1, the J gene TRBJ2-5; D tentatively fits TRBD1 or TRBD2 (5 bases each). In germline, CDR1 is SGHRS, CDR2 YFSETQ. The CDR3 loop spans 15 amino acids. Trimming left V 5 bases short and J 2 bases short, with 16 bases between. The CDR3 sequence: CASREVGHAQETQYF. The CDR3 DNA follows: TGCGCCAGCAGGGAGGTGGGGCACGCACAAGAGACCCAGTACTTC. The entire variable domain, with the rest obtained from reference TRBV5-1 and TRBJ2-5, is as follows: KAGVTQTPRYLIKTRGQQVTLSCSPISGHRSVSWYQQTPGQGLQFLFEYFSETQRNKGNFPGRFSGRQFSNSRSEMNVSTLELGDSALYLCASREVGHAQETQYFGPGTRLLVL.

On this clonotype itself: One junction end disagrees with the germline gene, perhaps due to a read error. This chain links TRBV6-1 with TRBJ2-5, with 9 bases identical to TRBD2. Germline values: CDR1 MNHNS, CDR2 SASEGT. The CDR3 has 13 amino acids. CDR3 protein: CAGRLAAQETQYF. Written as DNA, the CDR3 is TGTGCCGGCAGACTAGCGGCACAAGAGACCCAGTACTTC.

V and J are TRBV29-1 and TRBJ2-1, with D perhaps TRBD1 or TRBD2 (7 bases each). V lost 4 bases, J lost 15 bases, and 19 bases lay in between. Germline values: CDR1 SQVTM, CDR2 ANQGSEA. There are 12 residues in the CDR3. The CDR3 is CSVGSGEGARFF. In DNA form, the CDR3 reads TGCAGCGTTGGTTCGGGGGAGGGGGCTCGGTTCTTC.

This clonotype was seen more than once but under ten times. The V gene is TRBV7-8, the J gene TRBJ2-5, with a tentative D call TRBD2 (7 bases). The CDR3 loop spans 13 amino acids. Germline V gives CDR1 SGHVS, CDR2 FQNEAQ. Trimming removed 11 bases at V and 3 bases at J, with 16 bases between. CDR3 bases: TGTGCCGTGGGGGGGGGCAGGGAAGAGACCCAGTACTTC. Its protein product is CAVGGGREETQYF.

This clonotype came up many times. The V gene is TRBV27, the J gene TRBJ1-5; 9 bases align to TRBD1. Germline lookup yields CDR1 MNHEY and CDR2 SMNVEV (reference sequence). This CDR3 has 14 amino acids. V lost 3 bases and J lost 14; bases outside the gene matches: 11. The CDR3 loop reads CASSFRRDRVTEHF. CDR3 coding DNA: TGTGCCAGCAGTTTTCGACGGGACAGGGTTACGGAGCATTTT.

This clonotype was picked up a small number of times. The rearrangement links TRBV4-3 to TRBJ2-2, with 9 bases matching TRBD2. V lost 0 bases to trimming and J lost 0 bases; unmatched junction nucleotides: 11. Germline V lookup: CDR1 LGHNA, CDR2 YSLEER. The CDR3 length is 20 residues. Written as DNA, the CDR3 is TGCGCCAGCAGCCAAGATCTTCGTCGGGCTAGCGGGACGAACACCGGGGAGCTGTTTTTT. Amino acid sequence: CASSQDLRRASGTNTGELFF.

The chain couples TRBV24-1 to TRBJ2-7, with 10 positions matching TRBD2. CDR1 KGHDR and CDR2 SFDVKD come from the germline V gene. This CDR3 is 17 amino acids long. Unmatched junction bases numbered 7, after V lost 3 bases and J lost 0 bases. CDR3 residues: CATSDPPASGSSYEQYF. CDR3 nucleotides: TGTGCCACCAGTGATCCCCCCGCTAGCGGGAGCTCCTACGAGCAGTACTTC.

The chain joins TRBV4-3 to TRBJ1-5; tentative D call: TRBD1 (5 bases). Germline V CDR1 and CDR2: LGHNA, YSLEER. This CDR3 has 13 residues. Trimming stripped 1 base from V and 5 bases from J, with 6 bases between. CDR3 residues: CASSQGGDQPQHF. The CDR3 bases are TGCGCCAGCAGCCAAGGAGGGGATCAGCCCCAGCATTTT.

The chain recombines TRBV25-1 with TRBJ2-2, with D unresolved. In germline, CDR1 is MGHDK, CDR2 SYGVNS. CDR3 length equals 13 residues. V was shortened by 2 bases and J by 6 bases, with 7 bases between the two germline ends. DNA for the CDR3: TGTGCCAGCAGTGAAAGGGTAGCCGGGGAGCTGTTTTTT. Protein: CASSERVAGELFF.

The J gene is TRBJ1-6, the V gene TRBV24-1; D ambiguous. V dropped 0 bases and J dropped 8 bases, with 13 bases sitting between them. Germline assignment: CDR1 KGHDR and CDR2 SFDVKD. This CDR3 has 16 amino acids. The CDR3 region is CATSDLGPPGDSPLHF. In DNA form, the CDR3 reads TGTGCCACCAGTGATTTGGGACCCCCGGGCGATTCACCCCTCCACTTT.

The DNA for the CDR3 is TGTGCCAGCAGCCCCGGGAGGACCGCCCTAGAAGCTTTCTTT. This codes for CASSPGRTALEAFF. This sequence joins TRBV7-2 and TRBJ1-1; unclear D gene. CDR3 length: 14 amino acids. Germline CDR1 and CDR2: SGHTA and FQGNSA. Trimming took off 5 bases at V and 8 bases at J, with 18 bases between the two ends.

Turning to this clonotype: A much larger clone lies one base from this, so it may be a read error. The V gene is TRBV30, the J gene TRBJ2-5; TRBD2 is a possible D gene (5 bases). From germline, CDR1 is GTSNPN and CDR2 SVGIG (reference sequence). The CDR3 length is 11 residues. The CDR3: CAWSLGETKYF. The CDR3 nucleotides read TGTGCCTGGAGCCTTGGGGAGACCAAGTACTTC.